A selection of T cell receptor beta chains follows, all from one sample in a study of blood T cell repertoires in COVID-19. Only in-frame clones appear in the TCRdb table, and some are missing; sequencing was by immunoSEQ multiplex PCR. Of 120,000 or so clones in the sample, 85% to 90% were seen once. The specimen sequenced was peripheral blood. These TCRs come from a man in his 70s with active or convalescent COVID-19. CDR3s include the opening cysteine and the closing phenylalanine or tryptophan. Fields, in order: clone size, V gene, D gene, J gene, CDR3 DNA, CDR3 protein. D genes are given only for firm matches. Size tells how often a clone was seen (once, few, many) or the class of an expanded clone, and some rows leave it out.

NA,TRBV5-4,NA,TRBJ2-3,TGTGCCAGCAGCGTTACCTCGTCGGGAGATACGCAGTATTTT,CASSVTSSGDTQYF
once,TRBV28,TRBD1,TRBJ2-1,TGTGCCAGCAGCTTTTTCCGCCTAAATATATTCACCGGGACAGGGGGACACAATGAGCAGTTCTTC,CASSFFRLNIFTGTGGHNEQFF
NA,TRBV3-1/TRBV3-2,NA,TRBJ1-2,TGTGCCAGCAGCCAAGATCAGGTTAACTATGGCTACACCTTC,CASSQDQVNYGYTF
NA,TRBV9,TRBD2,TRBJ2-6,TGTGCCAGCAGCGTAGCGGCAGGACTAGGTGGGGCCAACGTCCTGACTTTC,CASSVAAGLGGANVLTF
NA,TRBV3-1/TRBV3-2,NA,TRBJ1-1,TGTGCCAGCAGCCAAGAGGGCAACATGAACACTGAAGCTTTCTTT,CASSQEGNMNTEAFF
NA,TRBV28,TRBD2,TRBJ2-3,TGTGCCAGCAGTTTGGGGTACGGGAGGGAGGCAGATACGCAGTATTTT,CASSLGYGREADTQYF
NA,TRBV7-8,NA,TRBJ1-3,TGTGCCAGCAGCTTAGAGTCGGCTGGAAACACCATATATTTT,CASSLESAGNTIYF
NA,TRBV6-5,NA,TRBJ2-1,TGTGCCAGCAGTTACTCGATTACAGTAAACAATGAGCAGTTCTTC,CASSYSITVNNEQFF
NA,TRBV11-2,NA,TRBJ2-7,TGTGCCAGCAGCTTAGTAGCTCTGGGGAGCTACGAGCAGTACTTC,CASSLVALGSYEQYF
NA,TRBV5-6,NA,TRBJ1-6,TGTGCCAGCAGCTTCTACAGGGATACTTATAATTCACCCCTCCACTTT,CASSFYRDTYNSPLHF
NA,TRBV2,NA,TRBJ1-6,TGTGCCAGCAGCGCACAGGGTTCACCCCTCCACTTT,CASSAQGSPLHF
NA,TRBV6-6,TRBD1,TRBJ2-4,TGTGCCAGCAGTCCACAGGGGGACAAAAACATTCAGTACTTC,CASSPQGDKNIQYF
NA,TRBV5-6,TRBD2,TRBJ2-7,TGTGCCAGCAGCTTGGGAACTAGCGGGAGCCACGAGCAGTACTTC,CASSLGTSGSHEQYF
NA,TRBV11-2,NA,TRBJ1-1,TGTGCCAGCAGCTTAGCGGTGGTCGGGCGGGGAACTGAAGCTTTCTTT,CASSLAVVGRGTEAFF
NA,TRBV7-9,NA,TRBJ2-7,TGTGCCAGCAGCTTTTTAGCACACGACTACGAGCAGTACTTC,CASSFLAHDYEQYF
NA,TRBV5-1,TRBD1,TRBJ2-5,TGCGCCAGCTGGGGACAGGGGTTATCAGAGACCCAGTACTTC,CASWGQGLSETQYF
NA,TRBV7-9,NA,TRBJ1-4,TGTGCCAGCAGTGGGACCGGGAGTGAAAAACTGTTTTTT,CASSGTGSEKLFF
NA,TRBV6-5,TRBD1,TRBJ1-3,TGTGCCAGCAGAACGCAGGGGGCCGTCGGAAACACCATATATTTT,CASRTQGAVGNTIYF
NA,TRBV27,TRBD1,TRBJ2-7,TGTGCCAGCAGTCTAAAGCCCGGACAGGAAGGGTACGAGCAGTACTTC,CASSLKPGQEGYEQYF
once,TRBV5-1,NA,TRBJ1-1,TGCGCCAGCATGGGGGGGTGGCCCCGTGGAGCTTTCTTT,CASMGGWPRGAFF
NA,TRBV27,TRBD1,TRBJ1-5,TGTGCCAGCAGTTTAACCCGGACAGGAGGGAATCAGCCCCAGCATTTT,CASSLTRTGGNQPQHF
NA,TRBV7-9,NA,TRBJ1-1,TGTGCCAGCAGCGCCTCGGGGGGCGACACTGAAGCTTTCTTT,CASSASGGDTEAFF
NA,TRBV5-1,TRBD1,TRBJ2-6,TGCGCCAGCAGCAGAACAGGGGGCGGATCTCCTGGGGCCAACGTCCTGACTTTC,CASSRTGGGSPGANVLTF
NA,TRBV18,NA,TRBJ1-3,TGTGCCAGCTCACCAGAACAGGGCTCTGGAAACACCATATATTTT,CASSPEQGSGNTIYF
NA,TRBV19,NA,TRBJ1-5,TGTGCCAGTAGTTTAGGGCAGGCGGGATATCAGCCCCAGCATTTT,CASSLGQAGYQPQHF
NA,TRBV29-1,NA,TRBJ2-5,TGCAGCGTTGACAGGGGGGTCCAAGAGACCCAGTACTTC,CSVDRGVQETQYF
once,TRBV7-9,NA,TRBJ1-1,TGTGCCAGCAGCTTAGCGGTTGGGAGGGAGACTGAAGCTTTCTTT,CASSLAVGRETEAFF
NA,TRBV27,TRBD2,TRBJ2-1,TGTGCCAGCACCCCCCTAGCGGGAGGGCCCAGTGAGCAGTTCTTC,CASTPLAGGPSEQFF
few,TRBV6-5,TRBD2,TRBJ2-2,TGTGCCAGCAGTTCAGGACTAGCGGGAACCACCGGGGAGCTGTTTTTT,CASSSGLAGTTGELFF
NA,TRBV28,NA,TRBJ2-7,TGTGCCAGCAACCGACAGCGAGCCTCCTACGAGCAGTACTTC,CASNRQRASYEQYF
NA,TRBV24-1,NA,TRBJ2-2,TGTGCCACCAGTGAGGCTAGTTCGACCGGGGAGCTGTTTTTT,CATSEASSTGELFF
NA,TRBV27,TRBD1,TRBJ2-7,TGTGCCAGCAGTTTTGCGGGACAGGGAACCGAGCAGTACTTC,CASSFAGQGTEQYF